This passage covers 6 T cell receptor beta chains from one sample sequenced in a study of cytomegalovirus exposure and HLA in healthy donors. A multiplex PCR was run with 60 Vbeta primers and 13 Jbeta primers. Measured with immunoSEQ multiplex PCR; TCRdb has only the in-frame clones, and not every one. The sample comprises about 140,000 clones, 82% of which are singletons, and approximately 3% rests with the top ten. Sequencing was performed on PBMCs. These receptors originate from a male donor in good health and CMV-seronegative.

A few counts support this clone. CDR3 region: CASSRDTSYEQYF. CDR3 DNA sequence: TGCGCCAGCAGCCGGGACACATCCTACGAGCAGTACTTC. V usage is TRBV5-1 and J usage is TRBJ2-7; D might be TRBD1 (6 bases). V lost 4 bases, J lost 1 base, and 9 bases lay in between. The CDR3 sequence is 13 residues long. Germline-derived CDR1 and CDR2 are SGHRS and YFSETQ.

The genes are TRBV27 and TRBJ1-6; 9 positions agree with TRBD1. V shed 5 bases, J shed 8 bases, and the junction held 13 bases outside the gene matches. The CDR3 length is 17 residues. Per the germline V gene, CDR1 is MNHEY and CDR2 is SMNVEV (reference sequence). CDR3 nucleotides: TGTGCCAGCAGTCCCAGACAGGGGGTACGCTCAGATTCACCCCTCCACTTT. It translates to CASSPRQGVRSDSPLHF.

This chain links TRBV20-1 with TRBJ2-1; D unresolved. V shed 6 bases and J shed 12 bases, with 15 bases lying between them. CDR1 is DFQATT and CDR2 is SNEGSKA in the germline V gene (reference sequence). This CDR3 comprises 11 residues. The CDR3 nucleotides read TGCAGTGCGAGAACCCCCCGGAGGCAGTTCTTC. This translates into CSARTPRRQFF.

The table lists this clone with a few counts. This chain links TRBV20-1 with TRBJ1-2; the D gene is possibly TRBD1 (6 bases). The CDR3 totals 11 residues. Per germline, CDR1 DFQATT and CDR2 SNEGSKA (reference sequence). The germline V and J ends were trimmed by 7 bases and 2 bases, with 8 bases remaining between them. The CDR3 region is CSVGTNYGYTF. CDR3 DNA: TGCAGTGTCGGGACAAACTATGGCTACACCTTC.

The chain links TRBV28 to TRBJ2-3; D possibly corresponds to TRBD1 (5 bases). The CDR3 totals 17 residues. Germline-derived CDR1 and CDR2 are MDHEN and SYDVKM. The ends were cut back, 3 bases at V and 0 bases at J, with 16 bases in the middle. The CDR3 nucleotides read TGTGCCAGCAGTTTCATCAGGGCCATCCTTAGCACAGATACGCAGTATTTT. Translating it yields CASSFIRAILSTDTQYF.

This clone was seen a few times. V usage is TRBV4-3 and J usage is TRBJ2-2; D uncertain. The V gene's germline CDR1 is LGHNA and CDR2 YSLEER. V was shortened by 3 bases and J by 6 bases, with 5 bases between the two germline ends. The CDR3 sequence is 12 residues long. DNA of the CDR3: TGCGCCAGCAGCCACACACCCGGGGAGCTGTTTTTT. It is translated as CASSHTPGELFF.